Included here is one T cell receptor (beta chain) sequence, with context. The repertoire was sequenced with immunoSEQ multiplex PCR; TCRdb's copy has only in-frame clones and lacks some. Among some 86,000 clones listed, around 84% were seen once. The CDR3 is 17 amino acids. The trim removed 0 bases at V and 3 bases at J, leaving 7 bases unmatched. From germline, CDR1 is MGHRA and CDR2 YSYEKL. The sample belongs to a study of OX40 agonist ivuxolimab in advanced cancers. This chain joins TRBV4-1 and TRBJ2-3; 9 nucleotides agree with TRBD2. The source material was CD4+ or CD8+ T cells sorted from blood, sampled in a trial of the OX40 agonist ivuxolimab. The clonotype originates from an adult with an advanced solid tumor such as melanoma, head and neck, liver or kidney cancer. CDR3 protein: CASSQDRVAGATDTQYF. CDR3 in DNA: TGCGCCAGCAGCCAAGATAGGGTAGCGGGAGCGACAGATACGCAGTATTTT.